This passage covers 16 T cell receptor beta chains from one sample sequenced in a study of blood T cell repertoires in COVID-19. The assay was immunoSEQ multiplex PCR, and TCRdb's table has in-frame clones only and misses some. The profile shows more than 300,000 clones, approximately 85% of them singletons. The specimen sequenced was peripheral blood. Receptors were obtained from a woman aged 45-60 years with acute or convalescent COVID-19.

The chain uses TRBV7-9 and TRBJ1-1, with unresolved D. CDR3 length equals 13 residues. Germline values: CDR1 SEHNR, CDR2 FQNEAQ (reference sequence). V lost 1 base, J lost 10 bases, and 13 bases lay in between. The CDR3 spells CASSLDLVAGAFF. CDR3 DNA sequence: TGTGCCAGCAGCTTAGACCTGGTAGCGGGAGCTTTCTTT.

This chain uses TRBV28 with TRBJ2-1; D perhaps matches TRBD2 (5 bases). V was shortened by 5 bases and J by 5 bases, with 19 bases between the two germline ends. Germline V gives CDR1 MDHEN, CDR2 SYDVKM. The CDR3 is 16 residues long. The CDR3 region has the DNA TGTGCCAGCAGTGACGTACTAGGGTCGGGAAACAATGAGCAGTTCTTC. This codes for CASSDVLGSGNNEQFF.

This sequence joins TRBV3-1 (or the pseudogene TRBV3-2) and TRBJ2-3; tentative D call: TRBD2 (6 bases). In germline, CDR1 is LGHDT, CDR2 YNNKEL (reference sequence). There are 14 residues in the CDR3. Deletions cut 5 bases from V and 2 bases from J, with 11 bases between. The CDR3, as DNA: TGTGCCAGCAGCGGCGGGATCCTCACAGATACGCAGTATTTT. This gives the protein CASSGGILTDTQYF.

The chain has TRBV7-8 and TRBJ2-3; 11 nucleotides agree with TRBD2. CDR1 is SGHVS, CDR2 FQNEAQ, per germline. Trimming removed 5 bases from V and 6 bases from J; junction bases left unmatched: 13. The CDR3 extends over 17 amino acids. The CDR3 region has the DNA TGTGCCAGCAGCACGAGAGGCATAGCGGGAGGGCCTGATACGCAGTATTTT. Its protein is CASSTRGIAGGPDTQYF. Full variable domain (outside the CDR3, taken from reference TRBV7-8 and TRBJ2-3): GAGVSQSPRYKVAKRGQDVALRCDPISGHVSLFWYQQALGQGPEFLTYFQNEAQLDKSGLPSDRFFAERPEGSVSTLKIQRTQQEDSAVYLCASSTRGIAGGPDTQYFGPGTRLTVL.

The DNA for the CDR3 is TGTGCCAGCAGCCTTAGCGGGAGTCCCACCTACGAGCAGTACTTC. This translates into CASSLSGSPTYEQYF. J is TRBJ2-7 and V is TRBV4-2, with 9 bases aligning to TRBD2. The CDR3 loop spans 15 amino acids. The V and J ends lost 4 bases and 2 bases, in that order; junction bases with no gene match: 6. Germline CDR1 is LGHNA and CDR2 is YNFKEQ.

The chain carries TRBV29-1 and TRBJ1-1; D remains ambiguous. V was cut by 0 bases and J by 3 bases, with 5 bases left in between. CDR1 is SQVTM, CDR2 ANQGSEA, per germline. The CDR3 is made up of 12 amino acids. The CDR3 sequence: CSVEDIYTEAFF. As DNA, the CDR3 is TGCAGCGTTGAAGATATATACACTGAAGCTTTCTTT.

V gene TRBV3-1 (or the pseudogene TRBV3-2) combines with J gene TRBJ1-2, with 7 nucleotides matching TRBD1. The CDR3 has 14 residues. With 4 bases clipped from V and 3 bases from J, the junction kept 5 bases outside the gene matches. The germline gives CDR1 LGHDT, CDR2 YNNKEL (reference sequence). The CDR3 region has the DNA TGTGCCAGCAGCCGCCGGACAGGATACTATGGCTACACCTTC. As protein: CASSRRTGYYGYTF.

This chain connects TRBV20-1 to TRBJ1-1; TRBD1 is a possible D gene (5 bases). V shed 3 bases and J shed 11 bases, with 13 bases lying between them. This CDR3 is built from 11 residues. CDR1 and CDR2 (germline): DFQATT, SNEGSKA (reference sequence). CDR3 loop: CSASRAGLAFF. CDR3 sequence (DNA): TGCAGTGCTAGTAGGGCAGGGTTGGCTTTCTTT.

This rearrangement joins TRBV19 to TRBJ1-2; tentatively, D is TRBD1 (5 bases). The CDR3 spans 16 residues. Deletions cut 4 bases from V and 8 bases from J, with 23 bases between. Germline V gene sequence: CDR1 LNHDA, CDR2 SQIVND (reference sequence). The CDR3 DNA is TGTGCCAGTAGTAGAACTCCGGGACTGTCGAATGGAGGCTACACCTTC. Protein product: CASSRTPGLSNGGYTF.

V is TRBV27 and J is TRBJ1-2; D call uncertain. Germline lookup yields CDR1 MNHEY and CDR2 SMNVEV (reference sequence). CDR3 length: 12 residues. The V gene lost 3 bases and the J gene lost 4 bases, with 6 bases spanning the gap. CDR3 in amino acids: CASSLAGYGYTF. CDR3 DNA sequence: TGTGCCAGCAGTTTGGCAGGCTATGGCTACACCTTC.

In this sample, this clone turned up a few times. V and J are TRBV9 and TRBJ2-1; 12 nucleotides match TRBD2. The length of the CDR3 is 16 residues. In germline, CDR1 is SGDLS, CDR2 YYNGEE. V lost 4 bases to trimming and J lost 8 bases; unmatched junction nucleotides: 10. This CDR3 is CASSPGGTSGLDEQFF. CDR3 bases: TGTGCCAGCAGCCCCGGGGGGACTAGCGGGCTCGATGAGCAGTTCTTC.

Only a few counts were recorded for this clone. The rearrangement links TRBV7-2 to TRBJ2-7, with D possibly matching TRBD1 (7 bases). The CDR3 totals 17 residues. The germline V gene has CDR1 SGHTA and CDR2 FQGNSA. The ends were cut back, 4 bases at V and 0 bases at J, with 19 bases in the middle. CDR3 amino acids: CASSWAGGPPGSYEQYF. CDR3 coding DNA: TGTGCCAGCAGCTGGGCAGGGGGGCCTCCAGGCTCCTACGAGCAGTACTTC.

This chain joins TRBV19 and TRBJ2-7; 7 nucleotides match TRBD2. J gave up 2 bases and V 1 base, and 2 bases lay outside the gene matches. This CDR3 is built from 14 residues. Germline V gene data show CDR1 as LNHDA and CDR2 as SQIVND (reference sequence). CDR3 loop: CASSIAGGPYEQYF. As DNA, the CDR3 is TGTGCCAGTAGTATAGCGGGAGGCCCCTACGAGCAGTACTTC.

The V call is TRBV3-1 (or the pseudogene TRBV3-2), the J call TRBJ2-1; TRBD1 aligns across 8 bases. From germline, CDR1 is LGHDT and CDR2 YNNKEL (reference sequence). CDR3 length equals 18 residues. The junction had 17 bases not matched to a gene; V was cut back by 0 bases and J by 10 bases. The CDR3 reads CASSQDRSRGLSSGEQFF. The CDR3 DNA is TGTGCCAGCAGCCAAGATAGGTCCAGGGGGCTCAGTTCGGGAGAGCAGTTCTTC.

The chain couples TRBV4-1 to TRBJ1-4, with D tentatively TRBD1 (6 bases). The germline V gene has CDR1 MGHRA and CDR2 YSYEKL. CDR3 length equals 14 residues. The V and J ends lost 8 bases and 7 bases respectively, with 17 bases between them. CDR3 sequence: CASRPTGFGEKLFF. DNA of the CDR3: TGCGCCAGCCGACCCACAGGGTTTGGTGAAAAACTGTTTTTT.

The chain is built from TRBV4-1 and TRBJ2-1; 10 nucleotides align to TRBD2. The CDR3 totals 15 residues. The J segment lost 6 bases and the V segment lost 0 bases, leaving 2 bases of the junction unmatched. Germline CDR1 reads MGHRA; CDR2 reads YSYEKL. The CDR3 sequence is CASSQEGTSVNEQFF. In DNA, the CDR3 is TGCGCCAGCAGCCAAGAAGGGACTAGCGTCAATGAGCAGTTCTTC.